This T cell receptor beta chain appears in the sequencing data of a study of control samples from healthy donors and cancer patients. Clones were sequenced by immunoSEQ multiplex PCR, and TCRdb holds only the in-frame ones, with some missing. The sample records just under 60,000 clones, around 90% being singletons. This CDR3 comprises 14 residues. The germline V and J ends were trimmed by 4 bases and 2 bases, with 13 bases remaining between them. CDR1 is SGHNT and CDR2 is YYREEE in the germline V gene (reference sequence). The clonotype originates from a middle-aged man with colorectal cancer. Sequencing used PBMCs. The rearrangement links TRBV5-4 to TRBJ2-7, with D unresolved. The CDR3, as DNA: TGTGCCAGCAGCCCGGACCTCCAGACCTACGAGCAGTACTTC. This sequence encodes CASSPDLQTYEQYF.